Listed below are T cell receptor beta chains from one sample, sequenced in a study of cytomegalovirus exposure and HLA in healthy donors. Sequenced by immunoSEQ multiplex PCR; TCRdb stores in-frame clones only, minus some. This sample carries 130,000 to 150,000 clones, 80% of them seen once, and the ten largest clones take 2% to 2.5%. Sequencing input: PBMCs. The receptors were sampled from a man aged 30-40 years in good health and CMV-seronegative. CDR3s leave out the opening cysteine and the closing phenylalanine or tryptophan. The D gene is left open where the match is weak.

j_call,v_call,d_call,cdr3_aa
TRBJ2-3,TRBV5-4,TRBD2,ASSLPGLAADTQY
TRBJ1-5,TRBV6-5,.,ASSSTANQPQH
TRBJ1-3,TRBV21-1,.,ASSNGQGVTTIY
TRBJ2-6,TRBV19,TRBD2,ASSLAGEFSGANVLT
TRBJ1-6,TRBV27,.,ASSLNGSPLH
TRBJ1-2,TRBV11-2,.,ASSSSSGGGRMGYT
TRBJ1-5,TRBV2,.,ASSGLGSSNQPQH
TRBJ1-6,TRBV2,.,ASILDRDNSPLH
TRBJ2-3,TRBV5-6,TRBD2,ASSFGLASTDTQY
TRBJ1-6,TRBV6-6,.,ASSYSASNSPLH
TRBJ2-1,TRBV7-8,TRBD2,ASSEGTSFNEQF
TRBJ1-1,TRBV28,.,ASRSQGLIAF
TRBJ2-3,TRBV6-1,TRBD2,ASSEAGLALPSTDTQY
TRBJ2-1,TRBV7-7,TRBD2,ASSPGLAGGSVGSYNEQF